This T cell receptor (beta chain) was sequenced for a study of blood T cells in healthy people across ages. Study results and caveats: Unsorted PBMCs ruled out conclusive naive versus antigen-experienced comparison. Across the age range, TCR beta diversity per million T cells fell in a roughly linear way.

A sample-barcoded 5' primer and a J-beta primer mix were used in a second PCR of about 7 to 11 cycles. TCRdb called the 5' RACE reads again in MiXCR, with one record for every CDR3 protein. The sample has over 600,000 distinct CDR3 sequences, more than 50% seen once. As regards this clonotype: Antigen specificity is unknown. At one of its ends the junction is not consistent with the germline gene, which may arise from a read error.

Germline CDR1 and CDR2: MNHEY and SVGAGI. The CDR3 has 14 amino acids. The chain recombines TRBV6-5 with TRBJ2-5; D is possibly TRBD2 (6 bases). The sample comprised blood. The receptor comes from a man aged 40-49 years in good health. The CDR3, as DNA: TGTGCTAGCAGTTACTTGACTAGGCAAGAGACCCAGTACTTC. It translates to CASSYLTRQETQYF.